The clone carrying this T cell receptor (beta chain) has just a few counts. Germline lookup yields CDR1 LNHDA and CDR2 SQIVND (reference sequence). The CDR3 loop spans 12 amino acids. V gave up 3 bases and J gave up 5 bases, with 7 bases separating them. These data come from a study of blood T cell repertoires in COVID-19. Across the study: COVID-19 samples, acute and convalescent, were from the United States, Italy and Spain. From T cells, B-cell-depleted T cells, or PBMCs came the material, which was cDNA or gDNA.

Original methodology: Amplification from reference gene primers served as the basis for estimated nucleated cell counts. Sequencing was performed with immunoSEQ multiplex PCR; in TCRdb, only in-frame clones are kept and a portion is missing. D and trimming were read from the DNA, whereas the V and J calls and clone size are those reported in that table. Among approximately 150,000 clones listed, about 91% were seen once. Material for sequencing was peripheral blood. The sequence was collected from a human donor in a cohort sampled during active COVID-19. This chain links TRBV19 with TRBJ1-1; perhaps TRBD1 as D (5 bases). The DNA of the CDR3 is TGTGCCAGTAGTATTGCAGGGACTGAAGCTTTCTTT. Protein: CASSIAGTEAFF. Full variable domain (remainder filled in from reference TRBV19 and TRBJ1-1): DGGITQSPKYLFRKEGQNVTLSCEQNLNHDAMYWYRQDPGQGLRLIYYSQIVNDFQKGDIAEGYSVSREKKESFPLTVTSAQKNPTAFYLCASSIAGTEAFFGQGTRLTVV.